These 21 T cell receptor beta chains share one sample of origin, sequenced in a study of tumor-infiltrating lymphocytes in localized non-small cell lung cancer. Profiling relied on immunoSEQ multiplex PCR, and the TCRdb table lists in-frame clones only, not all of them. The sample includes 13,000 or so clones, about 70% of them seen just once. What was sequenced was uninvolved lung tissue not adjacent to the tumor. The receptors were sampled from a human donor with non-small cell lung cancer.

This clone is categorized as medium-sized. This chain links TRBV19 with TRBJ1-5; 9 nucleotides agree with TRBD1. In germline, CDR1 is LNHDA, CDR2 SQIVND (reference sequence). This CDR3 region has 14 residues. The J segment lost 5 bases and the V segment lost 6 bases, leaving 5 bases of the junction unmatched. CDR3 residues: CASRITGGDQPQHF. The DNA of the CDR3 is TGTGCCAGTAGGATTACAGGGGGCGATCAGCCCCAGCATTTT. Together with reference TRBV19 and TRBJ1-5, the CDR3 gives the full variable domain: DGGITQSPKYLFRKEGQNVTLSCEQNLNHDAMYWYRQDPGQGLRLIYYSQIVNDFQKGDIAEGYSVSREKKESFPLTVTSAQKNPTAFYLCASRITGGDQPQHFGDGTRLSIL.

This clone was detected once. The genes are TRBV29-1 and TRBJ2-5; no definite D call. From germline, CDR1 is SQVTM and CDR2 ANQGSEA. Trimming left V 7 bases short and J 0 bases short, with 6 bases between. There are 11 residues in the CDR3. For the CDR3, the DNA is TGCAGCGGACTCTACCAAGAGACCCAGTACTTC. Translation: CSGLYQETQYF.

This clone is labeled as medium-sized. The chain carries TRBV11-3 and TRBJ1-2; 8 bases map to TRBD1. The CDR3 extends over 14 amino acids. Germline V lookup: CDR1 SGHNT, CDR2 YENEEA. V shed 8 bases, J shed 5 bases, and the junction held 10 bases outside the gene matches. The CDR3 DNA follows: TGTGCCAGCGCAGACAGGGGTCCCCTTTATGGCTACACCTTC. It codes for CASADRGPLYGYTF.

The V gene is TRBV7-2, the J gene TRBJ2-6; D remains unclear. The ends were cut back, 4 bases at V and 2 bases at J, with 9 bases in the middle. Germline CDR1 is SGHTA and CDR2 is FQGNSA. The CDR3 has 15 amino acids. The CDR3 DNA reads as TGTGCCAGCAGCTGGCAATCCGCTGGGGCCAACGTCCTGACTTTC. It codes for CASSWQSAGANVLTF.

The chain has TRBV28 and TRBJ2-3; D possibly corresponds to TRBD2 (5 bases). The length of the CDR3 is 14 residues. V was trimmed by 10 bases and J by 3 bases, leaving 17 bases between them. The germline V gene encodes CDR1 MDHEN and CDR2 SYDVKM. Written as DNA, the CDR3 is TGTGCCACTCGGGTCGGGAAAAGTACAGATACGCAGTATTTT. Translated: CATRVGKSTDTQYF.

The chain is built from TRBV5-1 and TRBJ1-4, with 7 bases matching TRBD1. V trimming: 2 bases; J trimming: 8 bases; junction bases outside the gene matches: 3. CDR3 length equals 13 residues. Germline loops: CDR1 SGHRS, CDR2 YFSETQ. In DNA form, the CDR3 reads TGCGCCAGCAGCTTCGAGACAGGGGAAAAACTGTTTTTT. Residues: CASSFETGEKLFF.

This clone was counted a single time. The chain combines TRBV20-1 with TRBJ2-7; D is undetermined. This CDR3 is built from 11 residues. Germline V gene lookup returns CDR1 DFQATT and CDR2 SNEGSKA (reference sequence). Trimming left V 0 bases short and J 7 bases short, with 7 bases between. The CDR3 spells CSARDGIEQYF. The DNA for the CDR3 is TGCAGTGCTAGAGATGGGATTGAGCAGTACTTC.

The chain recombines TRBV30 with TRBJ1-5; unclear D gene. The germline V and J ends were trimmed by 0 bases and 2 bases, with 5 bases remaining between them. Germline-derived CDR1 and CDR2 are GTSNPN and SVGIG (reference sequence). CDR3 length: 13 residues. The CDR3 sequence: CAWSVNRNQPQHF. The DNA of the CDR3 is TGTGCCTGGAGTGTAAACCGCAATCAGCCCCAGCATTTT. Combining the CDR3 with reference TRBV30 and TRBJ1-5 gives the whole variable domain SQTIHQWPATLVQPVGSPLSLECTVEGTSNPNLYWYRQAAGRGLQLLFYSVGIGQISSEVPQNLSASRPQDRQFILSSKKLLLSDSGFYLCAWSVNRNQPQHFGDGTRLSIL.

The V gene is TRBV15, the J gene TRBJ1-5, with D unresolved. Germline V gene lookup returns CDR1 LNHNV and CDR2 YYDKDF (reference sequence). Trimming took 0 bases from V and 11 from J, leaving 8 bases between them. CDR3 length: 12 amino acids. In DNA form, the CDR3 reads TGTGCCACCAGCAGAGATGGGCAGACCCAGCATTTT. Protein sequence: CATSRDGQTQHF.

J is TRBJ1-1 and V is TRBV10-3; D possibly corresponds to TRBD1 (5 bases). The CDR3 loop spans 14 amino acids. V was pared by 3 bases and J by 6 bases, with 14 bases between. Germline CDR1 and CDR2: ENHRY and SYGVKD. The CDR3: CAISEGAPGSEAFF. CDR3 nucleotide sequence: TGTGCCATCAGTGAAGGGGCTCCGGGTTCTGAAGCTTTCTTT.

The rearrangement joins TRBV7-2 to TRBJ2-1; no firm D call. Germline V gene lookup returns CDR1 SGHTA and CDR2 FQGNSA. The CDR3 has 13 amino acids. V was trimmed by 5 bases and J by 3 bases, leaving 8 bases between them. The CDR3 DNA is TGTGCCAGCAGCGCTACCGACTACAATGAGCAGTTCTTC. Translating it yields CASSATDYNEQFF.

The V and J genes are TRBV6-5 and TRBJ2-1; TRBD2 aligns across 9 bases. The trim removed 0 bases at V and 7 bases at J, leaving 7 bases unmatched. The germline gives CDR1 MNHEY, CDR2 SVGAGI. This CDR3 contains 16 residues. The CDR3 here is CASSYSPAGGPNEQFF. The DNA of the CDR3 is TGTGCCAGCAGTTACTCCCCCGCGGGGGGGCCGAATGAGCAGTTCTTC.

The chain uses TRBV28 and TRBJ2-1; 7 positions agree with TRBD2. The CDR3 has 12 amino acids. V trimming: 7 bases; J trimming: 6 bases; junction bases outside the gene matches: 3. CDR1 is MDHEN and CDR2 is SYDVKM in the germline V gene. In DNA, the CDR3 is TGTGCCAGCATAGCGGGTATCAATGAGCAGTTCTTC. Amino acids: CASIAGINEQFF.

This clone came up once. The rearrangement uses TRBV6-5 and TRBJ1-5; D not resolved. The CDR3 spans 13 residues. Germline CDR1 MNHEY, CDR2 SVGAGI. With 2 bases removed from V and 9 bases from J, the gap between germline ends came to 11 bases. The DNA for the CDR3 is TGTGCCAGCAGTTACGACGGCTCACGGCCCCAGCATTTT. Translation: CASSYDGSRPQHF.

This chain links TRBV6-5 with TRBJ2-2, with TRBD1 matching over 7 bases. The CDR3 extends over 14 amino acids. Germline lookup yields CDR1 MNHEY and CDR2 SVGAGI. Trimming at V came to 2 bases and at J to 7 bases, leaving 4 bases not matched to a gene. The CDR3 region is CASSYEGAHGELFF. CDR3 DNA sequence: TGTGCCAGCAGTTACGAGGGGGCTCACGGGGAGCTGTTTTTT.

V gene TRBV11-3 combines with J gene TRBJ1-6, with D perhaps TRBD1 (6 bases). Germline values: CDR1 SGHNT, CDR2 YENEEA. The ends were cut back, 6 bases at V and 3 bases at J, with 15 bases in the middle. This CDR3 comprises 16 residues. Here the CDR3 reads CASRRPQQGYNSPLHF. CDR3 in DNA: TGTGCCAGCAGGCGACCCCAACAGGGCTATAATTCACCCCTCCACTTT.

The CDR3: CASSPGFGGANVLTF. DNA for the CDR3: TGCGCCAGCAGCCCGGGTTTCGGGGGGGCCAACGTCCTGACTTTC. The V call is TRBV4-3, the J call TRBJ2-6; D not resolved. Germline-derived CDR1 and CDR2 are LGHNA and YSLEER. V lost 4 bases to trimming and J lost 4 bases, with 11 bases between them. The CDR3 runs to 15 residues.

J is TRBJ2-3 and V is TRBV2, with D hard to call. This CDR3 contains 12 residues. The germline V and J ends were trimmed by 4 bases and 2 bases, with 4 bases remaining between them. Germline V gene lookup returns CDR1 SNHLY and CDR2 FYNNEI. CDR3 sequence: CASSGDTDTQYF. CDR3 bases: TGTGCCAGCAGTGGGGACACAGATACGCAGTATTTT.

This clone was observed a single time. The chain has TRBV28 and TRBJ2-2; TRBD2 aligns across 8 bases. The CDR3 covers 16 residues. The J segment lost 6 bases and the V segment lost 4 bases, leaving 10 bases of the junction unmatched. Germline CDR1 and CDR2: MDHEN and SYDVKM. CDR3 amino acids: CASSSLGLAVAGELFF. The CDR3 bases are TGTGCCAGCAGTTCTCTAGGACTAGCAGTTGCCGGGGAGCTGTTTTTT.

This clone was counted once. The CDR3 sequence is CASSSTGAPNEKLFF. The CDR3, as DNA: TGTGCCAGCAGCTCTACAGGGGCGCCTAATGAAAAACTGTTTTTT. This chain uses TRBV7-2 with TRBJ1-4, with 7 nucleotides matching TRBD1. Trimming cost V 4 bases and J 3 bases; bases outside gene matches: 5. This CDR3 has 15 amino acids. Germline values: CDR1 SGHTA, CDR2 FQGNSA.

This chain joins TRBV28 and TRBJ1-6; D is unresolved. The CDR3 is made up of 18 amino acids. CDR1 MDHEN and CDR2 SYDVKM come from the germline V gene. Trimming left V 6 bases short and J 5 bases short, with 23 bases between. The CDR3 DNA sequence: TGTGCCAGCAGCCTAGTGTCGCGGGCAGTGGGAAATAATTCACCCCTCCACTTT. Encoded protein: CASSLVSRAVGNNSPLHF.